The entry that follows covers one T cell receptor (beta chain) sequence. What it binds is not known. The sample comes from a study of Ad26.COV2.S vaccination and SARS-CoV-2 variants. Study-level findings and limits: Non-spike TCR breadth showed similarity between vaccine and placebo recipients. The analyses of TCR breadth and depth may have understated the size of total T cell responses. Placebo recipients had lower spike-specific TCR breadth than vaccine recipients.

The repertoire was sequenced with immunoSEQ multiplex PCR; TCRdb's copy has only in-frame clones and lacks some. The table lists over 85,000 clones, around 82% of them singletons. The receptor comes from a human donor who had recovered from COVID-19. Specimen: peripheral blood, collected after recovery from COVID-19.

The CDR3 reads CASSSDRAKLFF. The CDR3 bases are TGCGCCAGCAGCTCGGACAGGGCAAAACTGTTTTTT. The J gene is TRBJ1-4, the V gene TRBV5-1; 8 bases align to TRBD1. CDR1 SGHRS and CDR2 YFSETQ come from the germline V gene. The CDR3 runs to 12 residues. The J segment lost 10 bases and the V segment lost 3 bases, leaving 2 bases of the junction unmatched.